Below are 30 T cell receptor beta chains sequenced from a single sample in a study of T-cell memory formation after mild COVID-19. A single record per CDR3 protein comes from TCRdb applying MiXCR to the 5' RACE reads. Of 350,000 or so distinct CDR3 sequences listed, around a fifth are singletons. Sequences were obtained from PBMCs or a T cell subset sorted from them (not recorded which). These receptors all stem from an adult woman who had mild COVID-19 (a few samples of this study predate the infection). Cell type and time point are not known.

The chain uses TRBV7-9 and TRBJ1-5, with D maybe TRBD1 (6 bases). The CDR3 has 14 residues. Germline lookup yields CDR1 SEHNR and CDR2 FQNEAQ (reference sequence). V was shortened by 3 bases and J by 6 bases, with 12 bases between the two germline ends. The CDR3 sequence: CASSLEGGAQPQHF. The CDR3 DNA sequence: TGTGCCAGCAGCTTGGAGGGGGGAGCTCAGCCCCAGCATTTT.

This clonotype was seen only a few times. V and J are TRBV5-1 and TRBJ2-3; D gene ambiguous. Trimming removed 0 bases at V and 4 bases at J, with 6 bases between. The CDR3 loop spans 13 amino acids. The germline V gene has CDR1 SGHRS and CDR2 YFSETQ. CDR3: CASSLDRPDTQYF. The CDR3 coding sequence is TGCGCCAGCAGCTTGGACAGACCAGATACGCAGTATTTT.

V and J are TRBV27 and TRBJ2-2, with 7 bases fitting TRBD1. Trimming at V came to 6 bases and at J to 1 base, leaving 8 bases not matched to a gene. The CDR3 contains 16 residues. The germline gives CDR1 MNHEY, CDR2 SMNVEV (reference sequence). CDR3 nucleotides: TGTGCCAGCAGCCGATCGACAGGGATGAACACCGGGGAGCTGTTTTTT. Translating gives CASSRSTGMNTGELFF.

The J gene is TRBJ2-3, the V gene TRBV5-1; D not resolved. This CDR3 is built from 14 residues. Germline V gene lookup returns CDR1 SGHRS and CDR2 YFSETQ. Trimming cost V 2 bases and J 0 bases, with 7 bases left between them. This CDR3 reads CASSFDPSTDTQYF. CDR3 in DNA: TGCGCCAGCAGCTTCGACCCTAGCACAGATACGCAGTATTTT.

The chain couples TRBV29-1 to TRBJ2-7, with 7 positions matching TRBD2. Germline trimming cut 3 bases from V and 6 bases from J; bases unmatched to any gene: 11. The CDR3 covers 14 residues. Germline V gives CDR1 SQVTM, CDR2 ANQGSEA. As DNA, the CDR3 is TGCAGCGTTGAGGGCGGGGGACCCCACCCCGAGCAGTACTTC. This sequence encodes CSVEGGGPHPEQYF.

In DNA, the CDR3 is TGTGCCAGCAGCCAATGGCGGTTGAACACCGGGGAGCTGTTTTTT. Its protein product is CASSQWRLNTGELFF. The genes are TRBV3-1 and TRBJ2-2, with D unclear. Germline lookup yields CDR1 LGHDT and CDR2 YNNKEL (reference sequence). V was cut by 2 bases and J by 1 base, with 8 bases left in between. This CDR3 has 15 residues.

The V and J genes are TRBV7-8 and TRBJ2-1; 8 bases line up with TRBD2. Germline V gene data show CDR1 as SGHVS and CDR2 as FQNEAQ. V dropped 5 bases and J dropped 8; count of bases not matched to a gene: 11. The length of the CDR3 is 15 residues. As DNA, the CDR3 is TGTGCCAGCAGCCCCAACCGACTAGCGATGGATGAGCAGTTCTTC. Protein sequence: CASSPNRLAMDEQFF.

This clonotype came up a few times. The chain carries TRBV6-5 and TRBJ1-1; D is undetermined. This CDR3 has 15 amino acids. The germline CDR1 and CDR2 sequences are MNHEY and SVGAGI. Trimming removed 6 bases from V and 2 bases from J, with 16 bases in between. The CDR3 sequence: CASSRRRRANTEAFF. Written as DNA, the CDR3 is TGTGCCAGCAGCCGACGCAGACGTGCTAACACTGAAGCTTTCTTT.

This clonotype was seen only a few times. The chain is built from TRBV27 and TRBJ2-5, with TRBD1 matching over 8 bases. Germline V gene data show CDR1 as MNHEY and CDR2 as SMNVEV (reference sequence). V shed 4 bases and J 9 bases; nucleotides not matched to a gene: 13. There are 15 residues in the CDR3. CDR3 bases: TGTGCCAGCAGTTCCGCCCCGGACAGGGTGGGGGCCCAGTACTTC. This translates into CASSSAPDRVGAQYF.

The CDR3 reads CASSEHSPGVTFF. CDR3 nucleotides: TGTGCCAGCAGTGAACACTCGCCAGGGGTAACTTTCTTT. The rearrangement uses TRBV6-4 and TRBJ1-1, with D maybe TRBD1 (6 bases). This CDR3 is 13 amino acids long. V was cut by 3 bases and J by 12 bases, with 17 bases left in between. Per the germline V gene, CDR1 is MRHNA and CDR2 is SNTAGT.

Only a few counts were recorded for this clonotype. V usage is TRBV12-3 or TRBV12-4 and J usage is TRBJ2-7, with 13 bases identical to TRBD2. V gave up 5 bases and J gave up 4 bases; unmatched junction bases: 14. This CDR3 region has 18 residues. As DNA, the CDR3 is TGTGCCAGCAGTACAGAGAAGGGACTAGCGGGACTTGGGTACGAGCAGTACTTC. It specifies CASSTEKGLAGLGYEQYF.

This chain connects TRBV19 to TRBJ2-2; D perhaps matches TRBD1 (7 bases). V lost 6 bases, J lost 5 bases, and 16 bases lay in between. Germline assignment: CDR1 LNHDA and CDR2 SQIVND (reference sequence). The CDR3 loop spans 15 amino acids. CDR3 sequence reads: CASRGGGARTGELFF. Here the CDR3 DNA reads TGTGCCAGTAGAGGAGGGGGCGCGAGGACCGGGGAGCTGTTTTTT.

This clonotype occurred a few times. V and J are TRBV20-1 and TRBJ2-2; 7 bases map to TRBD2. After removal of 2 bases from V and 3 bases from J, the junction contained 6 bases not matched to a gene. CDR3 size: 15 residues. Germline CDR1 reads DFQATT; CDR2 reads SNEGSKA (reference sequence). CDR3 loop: CSARKAGVDTGELFF. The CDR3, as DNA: TGCAGTGCTAGAAAGGCGGGGGTGGACACCGGGGAGCTGTTTTTT.

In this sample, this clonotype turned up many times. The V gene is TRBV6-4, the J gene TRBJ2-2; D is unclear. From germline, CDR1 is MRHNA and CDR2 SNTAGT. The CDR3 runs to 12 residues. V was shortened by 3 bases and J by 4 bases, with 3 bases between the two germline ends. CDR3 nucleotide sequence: TGTGCCAGCAGTGAGGGCACCGGGGAGCTGTTTTTT. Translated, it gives CASSEGTGELFF.

The CDR3 reads CATTGGDGYTF. The CDR3 DNA reads TGTGCCACCACCGGGGGTGACGGCTACACCTTC. J is TRBJ1-2 and V is TRBV6-5; a possible D gene is TRBD1 (5 bases). The CDR3 is 11 amino acids. The germline gives CDR1 MNHEY, CDR2 SVGAGI. V was cut by 10 bases and J by 8 bases, with 14 bases left in between.

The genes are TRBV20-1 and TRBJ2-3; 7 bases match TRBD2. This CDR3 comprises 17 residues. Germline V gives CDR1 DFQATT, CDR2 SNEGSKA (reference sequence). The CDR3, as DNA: TGCAGGACCGTAGGAGCGGGGCCACCCCCACGCACAGATACGCAGTATTTT. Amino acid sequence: CRTVGAGPPPRTDTQYF.

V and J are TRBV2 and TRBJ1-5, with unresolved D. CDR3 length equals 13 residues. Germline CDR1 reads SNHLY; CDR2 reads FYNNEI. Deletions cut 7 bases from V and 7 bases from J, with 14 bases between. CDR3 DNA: TGTGCCAGCACAAGTCGAGAAGCACAGCCCCAGCATTTT. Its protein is CASTSREAQPQHF.

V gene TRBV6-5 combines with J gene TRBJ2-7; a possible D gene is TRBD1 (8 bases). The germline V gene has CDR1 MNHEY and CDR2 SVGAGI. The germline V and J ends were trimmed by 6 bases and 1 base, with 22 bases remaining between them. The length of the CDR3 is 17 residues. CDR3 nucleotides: TGTGCCAGCAGCCACGGGGCCTACAGGGGGGGATCCTACGAGCAGTACTTC. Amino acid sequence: CASSHGAYRGGSYEQYF.

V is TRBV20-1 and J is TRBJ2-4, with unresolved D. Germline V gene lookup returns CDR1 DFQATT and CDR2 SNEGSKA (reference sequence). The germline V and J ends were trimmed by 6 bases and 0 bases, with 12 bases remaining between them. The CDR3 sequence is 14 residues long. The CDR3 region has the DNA TGCAGTGCGGCCGATTCCATAGCCAAAAACATTCAGTACTTC. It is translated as CSAADSIAKNIQYF.

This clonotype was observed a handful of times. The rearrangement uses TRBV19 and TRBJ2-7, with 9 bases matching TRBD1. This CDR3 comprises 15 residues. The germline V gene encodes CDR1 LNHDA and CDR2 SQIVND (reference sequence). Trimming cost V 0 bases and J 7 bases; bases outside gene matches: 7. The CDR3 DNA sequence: TGTGCCAGTAGTATAGATCCCGGGACAGGGCTAGAGCAGTACTTC. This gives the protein CASSIDPGTGLEQYF.

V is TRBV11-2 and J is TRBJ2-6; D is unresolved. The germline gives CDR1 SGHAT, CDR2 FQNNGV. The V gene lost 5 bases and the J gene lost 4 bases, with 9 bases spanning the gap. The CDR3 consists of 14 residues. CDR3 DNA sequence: TGTGCCAGCAGCCATGGTCGAGGGGCCAACGTCCTGACTTTC. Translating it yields CASSHGRGANVLTF.

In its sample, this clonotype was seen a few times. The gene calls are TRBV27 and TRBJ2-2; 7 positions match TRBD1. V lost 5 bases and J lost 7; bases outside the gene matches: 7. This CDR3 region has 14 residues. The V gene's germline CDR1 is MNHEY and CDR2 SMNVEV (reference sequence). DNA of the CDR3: TGTGCCAGCAGTCTCACAGGGGTGAACGGGGAGCTGTTTTTT. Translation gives CASSLTGVNGELFF.

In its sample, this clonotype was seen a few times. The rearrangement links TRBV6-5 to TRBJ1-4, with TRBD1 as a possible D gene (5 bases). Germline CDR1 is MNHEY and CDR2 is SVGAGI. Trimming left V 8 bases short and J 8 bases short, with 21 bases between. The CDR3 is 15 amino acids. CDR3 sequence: CASSRTVGVGEKLFF. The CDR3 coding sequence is TGTGCCAGCTCAAGAACCGTGGGGGTTGGGGAAAAACTGTTTTTT.

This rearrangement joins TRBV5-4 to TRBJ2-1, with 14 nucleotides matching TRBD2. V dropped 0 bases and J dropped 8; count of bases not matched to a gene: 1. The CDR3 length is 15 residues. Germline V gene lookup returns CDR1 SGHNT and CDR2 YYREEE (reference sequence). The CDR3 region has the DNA TGTGCCAGCAGCTTGGGGGGACTAGCGGGGGATGAGCAGTTCTTC. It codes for CASSLGGLAGDEQFF.

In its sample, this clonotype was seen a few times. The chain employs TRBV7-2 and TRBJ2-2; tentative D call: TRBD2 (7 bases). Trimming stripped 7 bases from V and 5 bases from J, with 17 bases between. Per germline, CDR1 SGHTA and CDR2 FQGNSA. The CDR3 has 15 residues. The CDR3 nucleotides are TGTGCCAGCACGTCCCGGAGGGGGGGGACCGGGGAGCTGTTTTTT. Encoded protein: CASTSRRGGTGELFF.

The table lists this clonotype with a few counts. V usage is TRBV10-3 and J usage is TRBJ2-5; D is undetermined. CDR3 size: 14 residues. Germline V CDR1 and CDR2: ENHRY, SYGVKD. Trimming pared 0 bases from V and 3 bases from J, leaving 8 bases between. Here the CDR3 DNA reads TGTGCCATCAGTGAGTCCCCGAATGAAGAGACCCAGTACTTC. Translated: CAISESPNEETQYF.

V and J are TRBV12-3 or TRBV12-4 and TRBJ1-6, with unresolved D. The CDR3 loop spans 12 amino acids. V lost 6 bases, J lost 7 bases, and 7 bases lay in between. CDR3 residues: CASRAGNSPLHF. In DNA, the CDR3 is TGTGCCAGCAGGGCGGGGAATTCACCCCTCCACTTT.

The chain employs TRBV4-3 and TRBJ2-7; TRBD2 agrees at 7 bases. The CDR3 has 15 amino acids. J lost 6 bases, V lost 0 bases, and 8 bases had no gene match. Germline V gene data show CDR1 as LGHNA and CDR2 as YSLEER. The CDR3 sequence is CASSQDRTSMGEQYF. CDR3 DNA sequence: TGCGCCAGCAGCCAAGATAGGACTAGTATGGGCGAGCAGTACTTC.

The CDR3 DNA follows: TGTGCCAGTAGTCCTGGGGCCAACGTCCTGACTTTC. Encoded protein: CASSPGANVLTF. The chain couples TRBV19 to TRBJ2-6; D gene ambiguous. The CDR3 runs to 12 residues. V gave up 5 bases and J gave up 2 bases, with 1 base separating them. Looked up from germline, CDR1 is LNHDA and CDR2 is SQIVND (reference sequence).

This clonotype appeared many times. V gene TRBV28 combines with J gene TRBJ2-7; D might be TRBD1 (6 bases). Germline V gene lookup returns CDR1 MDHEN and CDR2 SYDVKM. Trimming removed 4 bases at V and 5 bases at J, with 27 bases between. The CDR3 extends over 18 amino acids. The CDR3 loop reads CASSSVFAKGQPLNEQYF. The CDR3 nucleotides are TGTGCCAGCAGTTCAGTTTTCGCCAAAGGACAGCCCCTAAACGAGCAGTACTTC.